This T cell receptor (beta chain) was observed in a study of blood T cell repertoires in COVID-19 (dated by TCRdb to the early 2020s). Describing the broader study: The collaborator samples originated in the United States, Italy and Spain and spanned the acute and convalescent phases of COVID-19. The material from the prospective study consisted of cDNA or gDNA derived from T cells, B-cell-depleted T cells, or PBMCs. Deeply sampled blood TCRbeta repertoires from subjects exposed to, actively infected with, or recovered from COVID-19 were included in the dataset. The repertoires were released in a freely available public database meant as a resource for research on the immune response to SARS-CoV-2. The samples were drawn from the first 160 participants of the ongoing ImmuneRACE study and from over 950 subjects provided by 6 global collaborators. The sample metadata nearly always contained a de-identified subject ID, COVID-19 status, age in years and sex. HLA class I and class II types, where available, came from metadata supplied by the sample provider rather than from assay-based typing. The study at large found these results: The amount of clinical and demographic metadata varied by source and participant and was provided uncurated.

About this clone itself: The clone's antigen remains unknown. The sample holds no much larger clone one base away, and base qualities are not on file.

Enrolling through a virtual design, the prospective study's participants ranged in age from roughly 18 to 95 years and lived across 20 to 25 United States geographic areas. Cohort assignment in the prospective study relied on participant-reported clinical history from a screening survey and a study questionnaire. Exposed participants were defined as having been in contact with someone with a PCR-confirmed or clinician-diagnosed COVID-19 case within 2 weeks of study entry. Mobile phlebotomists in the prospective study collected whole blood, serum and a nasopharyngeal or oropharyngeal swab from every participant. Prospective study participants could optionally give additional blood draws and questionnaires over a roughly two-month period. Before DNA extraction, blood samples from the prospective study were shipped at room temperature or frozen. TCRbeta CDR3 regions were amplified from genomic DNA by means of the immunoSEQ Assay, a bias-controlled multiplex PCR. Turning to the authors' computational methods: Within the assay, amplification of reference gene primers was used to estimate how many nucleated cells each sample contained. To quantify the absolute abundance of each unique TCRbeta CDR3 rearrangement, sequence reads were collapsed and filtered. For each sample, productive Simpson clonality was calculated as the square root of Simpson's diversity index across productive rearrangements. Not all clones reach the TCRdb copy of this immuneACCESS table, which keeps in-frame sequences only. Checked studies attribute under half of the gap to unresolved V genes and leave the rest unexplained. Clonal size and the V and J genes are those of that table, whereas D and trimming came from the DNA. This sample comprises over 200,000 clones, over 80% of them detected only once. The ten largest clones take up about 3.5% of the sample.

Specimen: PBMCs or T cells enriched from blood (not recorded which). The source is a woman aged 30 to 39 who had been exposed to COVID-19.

The nucleotide sequence is TGTGCCTGGAGCCCAGGGTTTTCCGGGGAGCTGTTTTTT. Its amino acids are CAWSPGFSGELFF. This sequence uses TRBV30 and TRBJ2-2; TRBD1 is a weak D gene call, 5 bases matching. The CDR3 runs 13 residues from the cysteine to the phenylalanine. Solely the CDR3 DNA is kept, with 39 bases framed from the first base. Trimming removed 3 bases from V and 6 bases from J, leaving 11 bases between the germline ends. Reading the germline V gene (reference sequence) gives CDR1 GTSNPN and CDR2 SVGIG.